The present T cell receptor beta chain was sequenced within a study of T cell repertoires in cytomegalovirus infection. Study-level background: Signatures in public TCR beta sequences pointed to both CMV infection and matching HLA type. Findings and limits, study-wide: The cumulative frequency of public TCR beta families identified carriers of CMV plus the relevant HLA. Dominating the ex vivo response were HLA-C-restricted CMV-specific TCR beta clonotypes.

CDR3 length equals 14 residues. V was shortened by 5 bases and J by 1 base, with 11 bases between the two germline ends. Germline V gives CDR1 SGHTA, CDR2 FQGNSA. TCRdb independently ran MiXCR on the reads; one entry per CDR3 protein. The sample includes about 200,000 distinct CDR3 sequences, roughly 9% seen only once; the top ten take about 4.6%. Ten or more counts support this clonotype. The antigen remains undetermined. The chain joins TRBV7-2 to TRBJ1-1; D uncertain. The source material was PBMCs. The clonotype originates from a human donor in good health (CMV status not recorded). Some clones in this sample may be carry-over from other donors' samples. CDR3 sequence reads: CASSPLGRNTEAFF. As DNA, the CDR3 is TGTGCCAGCAGCCCCTTAGGTAGGAACACTGAAGCTTTCTTT.